The source of this T cell receptor (beta chain) is a study of blood T cell repertoires in COVID-19. The CDR3 sequence is 16 residues long. Germline CDR1 and CDR2: MNHEY and SMNVEV (reference sequence). V was pared by 2 bases and J by 0 bases, with 11 bases between. The sample holds a few counts of this clone. Here immunoSEQ multiplex PCR was the method, and the copy in TCRdb shows in-frame clones only, minus some. The sample has tens of thousands of clones, 65% to 85% seen once. V and J are TRBV27 and TRBJ1-5; D is unclear. The material sequenced was peripheral blood. This sequence originates from a woman of 80 years or more with active or convalescent COVID-19. The CDR3 protein is CASSLRGDNSNQPQHF. The CDR3 DNA reads as TGTGCCAGCAGTTTACGCGGAGATAATAGCAATCAGCCCCAGCATTTT.